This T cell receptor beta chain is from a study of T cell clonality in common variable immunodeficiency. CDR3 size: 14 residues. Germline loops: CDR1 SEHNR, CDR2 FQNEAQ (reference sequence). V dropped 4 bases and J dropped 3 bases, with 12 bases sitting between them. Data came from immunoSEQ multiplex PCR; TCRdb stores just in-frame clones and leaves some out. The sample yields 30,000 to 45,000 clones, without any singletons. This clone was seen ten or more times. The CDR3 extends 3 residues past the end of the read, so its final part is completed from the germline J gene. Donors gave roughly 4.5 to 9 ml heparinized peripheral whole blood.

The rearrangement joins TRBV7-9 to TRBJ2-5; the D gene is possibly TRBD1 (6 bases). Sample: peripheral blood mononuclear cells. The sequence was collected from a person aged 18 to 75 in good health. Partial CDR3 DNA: TGTGCCAGCAGCTACAGACAGGCGAAAGAGACC. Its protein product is CASSYRQAKET. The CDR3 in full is CASSYRQAKETQYF.